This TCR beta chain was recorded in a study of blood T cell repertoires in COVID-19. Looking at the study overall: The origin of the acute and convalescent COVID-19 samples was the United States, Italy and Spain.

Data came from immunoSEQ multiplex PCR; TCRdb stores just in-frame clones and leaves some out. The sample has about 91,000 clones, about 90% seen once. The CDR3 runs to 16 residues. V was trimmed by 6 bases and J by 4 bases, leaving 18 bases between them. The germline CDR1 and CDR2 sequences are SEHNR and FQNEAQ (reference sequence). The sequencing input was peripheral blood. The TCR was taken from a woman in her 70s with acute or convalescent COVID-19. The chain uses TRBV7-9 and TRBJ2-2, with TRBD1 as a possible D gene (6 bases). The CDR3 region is CASRKTWGLGTGELFF. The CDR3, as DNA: TGTGCCAGCAGAAAAACCTGGGGGCTTGGCACCGGGGAGCTGTTTTTT.